Here is one T cell receptor beta chain with its context. Other nucleotide sequences in the sample specify the same CDR3. The study ran its PCR with 60 Vbeta and 13 Jbeta primers. Sequencing was performed with immunoSEQ multiplex PCR; in TCRdb, only in-frame clones are kept and a portion is missing. The specimen's table records 150,000 to 200,000 clones. These data come from a study of cytomegalovirus exposure and HLA in healthy donors. The clonotype comes from a woman between 18 and 29 years old in good health and CMV-seropositive. The source material was PBMCs.

CDR3 sequence reads: CASSYSDRDYEKLFF. CDR3 DNA: TGTGCCAGCAGTTACTCGGACAGGGATTATGAAAAACTGTTTTTT. This chain joins TRBV6-5 and TRBJ1-4, with TRBD1 matching 8 bases. Per germline, CDR1 MNHEY and CDR2 SVGAGI. The CDR3 runs 15 residues. Trimming removed 0 bases from V and 6 bases from J; junction bases left unmatched: 3.